This TCR beta chain emerged from a study of human T cells and chemical hapten exposure. Findings of the study overall: Unchanged with DPC sensitization were TCRs above 1 in 1000 frequency. Every donor had alopecia, and their immune response may therefore differ from healthy people's. Counts of expanded TCRs at PT1 were positively correlated with patch test score.

Only a few counts were recorded for this clonotype. Its target is not known. In TCRdb, the RACE reads were re-called with MiXCR into one record per CDR3 protein. The table has 60,000 to 70,000 distinct CDR3 sequences, approximately 11% seen once; the top ten hold 4.5% to 6.5%. Time point in this sample: pre-sensitization, week 0. Noted treatment: therapeutic diphenylcyclopropenone sensitization with weekly scalp DPC. V was trimmed by 7 bases and J by 4 bases, leaving 19 bases between them. Germline-derived CDR1 and CDR2 are MNHEY and SVGAGI. This CDR3 contains 15 residues. The receptor was isolated from a woman aged 45-59 years with alopecia areata. Some clones in this sample may be carry-over from other donors' samples. The chain employs TRBV6-5 and TRBJ1-2; D is perhaps TRBD1 (6 bases). The sample here was whole blood, taken in connection with sensitization to the hapten diphenylcyclopropenone (DPC). Here the CDR3 DNA reads TGTGCCAGCACTTCTCGGCGGGGGCGATCCTATGGCTACACCTTC. Encoded protein: CASTSRRGRSYGYTF.